The rows below give T cell receptor beta chains drawn from one sample of a study of T-cell memory formation after mild COVID-19. TCRdb redid the calling of the 5' RACE reads with MiXCR, one entry per CDR3 protein. The sample holds under 60,000 distinct CDR3 sequences, 9.3% seen once. Sequencing was carried out using PBMCs or a T cell subset sorted from them (not recorded which). The receptors derive from an adult woman who had mild COVID-19 (a few samples of this study predate the infection). Cell type and time point are not known. CDR3s include the opening cysteine and the closing phenylalanine or tryptophan. A D gene is named only where the DNA matches it firmly. The listing skips clone size in some rows; elsewhere it reads once, few, many or a size class.

clone_size	v_call	d_call	j_call	cdr3_nt	cdr3_aa
.	TRBV19	.	TRBJ2-5	TGTGCCAGTAGTCGCGGGGACCAAGAGACCCAGTACTTC	CASSRGDQETQYF
many	TRBV12-3/TRBV12-4	.	TRBJ1-1	TGTGCCAGCAGTTTTCAGGGCATGAACACTGAAGCTTTCTTT	CASSFQGMNTEAFF
few	TRBV7-2	.	TRBJ2-5	TGTGCCAGCAGCGCCGGCGGATGGGGAAGGCAAGAGACCCAGTACTTC	CASSAGGWGRQETQYF
many	TRBV7-8	.	TRBJ1-1	TGTGCCAGCAGCGACCATGCTCGGTCTACATCCGGTCGGACTGAAGCTTTCTTT	CASSDHARSTSGRTEAFF
many	TRBV12-3/TRBV12-4	TRBD2	TRBJ2-1	TGTGCCAGCTTACTATTGGCGGGAGGGTCAGATGAGCAGTTCTTC	CASLLLAGGSDEQFF
few	TRBV27	TRBD1	TRBJ1-2	TGTGCCAGCCTTTTAACCGGGACAGGGGGCTCGCAAGGCTACACCTTC	CASLLTGTGGSQGYTF
.	TRBV7-8	.	TRBJ2-7	TGTGCCAGCAGCTTAGCGCTCGACCCCTCGGGCTACGAGCAGTACTTC	CASSLALDPSGYEQYF
few	TRBV10-3	TRBD1	TRBJ2-7	TGTGCCATCAGCAAGACAGGGGACTACGAGCAGTACTTC	CAISKTGDYEQYF
many	TRBV4-3	TRBD2	TRBJ2-7	TGCGCCAGCAGCCAAGATGAGGGGACTAGCGGGAGTCGGGAGCAGTACTTC	CASSQDEGTSGSREQYF
.	TRBV20-1	.	TRBJ2-3	TGCAGTGCTAGAAGGAGTTGGTACACAGATACGCAGTATTTT	CSARRSWYTDTQYF
many	TRBV5-6	.	TRBJ2-1	TGTGCCAGCAGCTTGGGGAGCAACAATGAGCAGTTCTTC	CASSLGSNNEQFF
.	TRBV7-9	.	TRBJ1-2	TGTGCCAGCAGCTTACCCGAGCTTCTAACTACCCGAGATAGTGGCTACACCTTC	CASSLPELLTTRDSGYTF
many	TRBV29-1	TRBD1	TRBJ2-7	TGCAGCGAACTAAGGGACAGAGCCTACGAGCAGTACTTC	CSELRDRAYEQYF
.	TRBV12-3/TRBV12-4	.	TRBJ2-3	TGTGCCAGCAGACCTTCTGGGGTTCAGACGCAGTATTTT	CASRPSGVQTQYF
.	TRBV25-1	TRBD2	TRBJ2-5	TGTGCCAGCAGTGGAGTAGCGGGAGCGCACCTTCAAGAGACCCAGTACTTC	CASSGVAGAHLQETQYF
.	TRBV7-3	.	TRBJ2-7	TGTGCCAGCAGCTTAGGTAGTGGGAACGAGCAGTACTTC	CASSLGSGNEQYF